This TCR beta chain was retrieved from a study of identical twins. Germline-derived CDR1 and CDR2 are SQVTM and ANQGSEA. Trimming removed 3 bases from V and 2 bases from J; junction bases left unmatched: 15. This CDR3 spans 18 amino acids. TCRdb reprocessed the 5' RACE reads via MiXCR and lists one record per CDR3 protein. The sample includes some 900,000 distinct CDR3 sequences, around 12% seen only once; the top ten take around 1.6%. Each donor was a healthy Caucasian. The same data also went into a second study, on yellow fever vaccine responses in identical twins.

The chain couples TRBV29-1 to TRBJ2-1, with 8 bases matching TRBD2. This TCR was recovered from a woman aged 18-30 years in good health. Specimen: PBMCs. The CDR3 DNA sequence: TGCAGCGTTGATGGTGGGCGGGAGGACGTTCTTACCTACAATGAGCAGTTCTTC. As protein: CSVDGGREDVLTYNEQFF.